Each of the 5 T cell receptor beta chains below was sequenced from the same sample in a study of radiotherapy plus CTLA-4 blockade in lung cancer (dated by TCRdb to the late 2010s). The library was obtained by the immunoSEQ multiplex PCR assay. The table comes from immuneACCESS by way of TCRdb, which keeps in-frame sequences with V and J called. Part of the clones is missing from these tables; in studies checked, under half for an unresolved V gene and the rest for unknown reasons. A total of some 73,000 clones appear in this sample, roughly 79% of them only once. About 23% of the sample is taken by the ten largest. Source: peripheral blood, taken from a patient treated with radiotherapy plus ipilimumab. The receptors shown here come from a human donor with non-small cell lung cancer whose response to radiotherapy plus ipilimumab could not be evaluated. Some clones in this sample may be carry-over from other donors' samples.

This clone was observed a handful of times. Here the CDR3 DNA reads TGTGCCAGCAGCTTAGAGGGACAGGCGAAAGCTTTCTTT. Amino acids: CASSLEGQAKAFF. The J gene is TRBJ1-1, the V gene TRBV7-9, with TRBD1 matching over 8 bases. Germline trimming cut 1 base from V and 9 bases from J; bases unmatched to any gene: 4. The germline CDR1 and CDR2 sequences are SEHNR and FQNEAQ (reference sequence). The CDR3 contains 13 residues.

This clone was observed a handful of times. The chain links TRBV6-6 to TRBJ2-2; D is uncertain. The CDR3 runs 15 residues. V was cut by 4 bases and J by 0 bases, with 9 bases left in between. Germline V gene lookup returns CDR1 MNHNY and CDR2 SVGAGI (reference sequence). CDR3 sequence (DNA): TGTGCCAGCAGTTGGAGACCGGCGAACACCGGGGAGCTGTTTTTT. Its protein is CASSWRPANTGELFF.

This clone came up once. The rearrangement links TRBV18 to TRBJ1-5, with 7 nucleotides matching TRBD1. Germline values: CDR1 KGHSH, CDR2 LQKENI. This CDR3 spans 14 amino acids. V was clipped by 3 bases and J by 5 bases; unmatched bases: 4. CDR3 loop: CASSPTGFDQPQHF. In DNA, the CDR3 is TGTGCCAGCTCACCGACAGGGTTTGATCAGCCCCAGCATTTT.

This chain links TRBV2 with TRBJ2-4, with D perhaps matching TRBD2 (6 bases). V lost 5 bases to trimming and J lost 3 bases, with 17 bases between them. CDR3 length: 16 residues. The germline CDR1 and CDR2 sequences are SNHLY and FYNNEI. The DNA for the CDR3 is TGTGCCAGCAGTCTTCCCTCGTCCGGGGGCAAAAACATTCAGTACTTC. This gives the protein CASSLPSSGGKNIQYF.

This chain joins TRBV2 and TRBJ2-5; 13 bases fit TRBD2. V dropped 7 bases and J dropped 5; count of bases not matched to a gene: 1. The CDR3 runs 13 residues. CDR1 SNHLY and CDR2 FYNNEI come from the germline V gene. The CDR3 is CASILAGGETQYF. DNA for the CDR3: TGTGCCAGCATACTAGCGGGGGGGGAGACCCAGTACTTC.